Listed below are T cell receptor beta chains from one sample, sequenced in a study of T cells in Graves' hyperthyroidism and ophthalmopathy. TCRdb re-called the multiplex PCR reads through MiXCR, storing one row per CDR3 protein. In the table there are about 350,000 distinct CDR3 sequences, 11% to 15% of which are singletons. The sample consisted of blood. These receptors all come from a woman aged 25 to 39 with Graves' hyperthyroidism. The CDR3 runs from the conserved cysteine through the conserved F or W.

j_call	v_call	cdr3_aa
TRBJ2-7	TRBV5-4	CASSSPGLAGVGPSYEQYF
TRBJ2-5	TRBV9	CASSVRAGVVGQETQYF
TRBJ2-1	TRBV3-1	CASSQGTYDPSSYNEQFF
TRBJ2-5	TRBV5-4	CASSPQEGTVTQYF
TRBJ2-3	TRBV11-2	CASSSPLTRFPTDTQYF
TRBJ2-5	TRBV2	CASSVGQGIETQYF
TRBJ1-1	TRBV4-3	CASSQPREAAFF
TRBJ1-2	TRBV29-1	CSALTGGNYGYTF
TRBJ1-2	TRBV6-1	CASTTPPGRYGYTF
TRBJ2-1	TRBV29-1	CSVGDLLDEQFF
TRBJ2-3	TRBV9	CASARGGGTDTQYF
TRBJ2-7	TRBV29-1	CSVSSGAYEQYF
TRBJ1-5	TRBV4-1	CASSQEGFQGNQPQHF
TRBJ2-1	TRBV4-2	CASSQDIHGNRVKGQFF